These 21 T cell receptor beta chains came from one sample sequenced in a study of shared clonotypes between healthy human individuals. TCRdb's table, derived via immunoSEQ multiplex PCR, lists solely in-frame clones and lacks some. The sample includes 550,000 to 700,000 clones, 73% seen only once; the top ten take around 2%. The sample comprised memory CD4+ T cells sorted from blood. Noted subset: CD45RA-negative fraction. These receptors came from a woman aged 30 to 39 in good health.

This clone turned up a few times. The chain uses TRBV2 and TRBJ2-7; TRBD2 might be the D (5 bases). V lost 2 bases to trimming and J lost 0 bases, with 14 bases between them. Germline V gene lookup returns CDR1 SNHLY and CDR2 FYNNEI. CDR3 length: 16 amino acids. The CDR3 coding sequence is TGTGCCAGCAGTGAAACCCTAGCCGAGTACTCCTACGAGCAGTACTTC. Translation gives CASSETLAEYSYEQYF.

The V gene is TRBV21-1, the J gene TRBJ2-3; TRBD1 is the table's D call, not checked against the DNA. TRBV21-1 is annotated as a pseudogene. The CDR3 is made up of 19 amino acids. The CDR3 sequence: CASSKSMWTGGGRGDTQYF. The DNA for the CDR3 is TGTGCCAGCAGCAAAAGCATGTGGACAGGGGGCGGAAGGGGAGATACGCAGTATTTT.

This clone was picked up a small number of times. The J gene is TRBJ1-4, the V gene TRBV29-1; D remains unclear. The CDR3 extends over 12 amino acids. Germline loops: CDR1 SQVTM, CDR2 ANQGSEA. V dropped 0 bases and J dropped 7 bases, with 6 bases sitting between them. DNA for the CDR3: TGCAGCGTTGAAGAGAGCGGTGAAAAACTGTTTTTT. Its protein is CSVEESGEKLFF.

The genes are TRBV9 and TRBJ1-2; D may be TRBD1 (5 bases). This CDR3 comprises 15 residues. Trimming removed 3 bases from V and 8 bases from J, with 20 bases in between. Germline loops: CDR1 SGDLS, CDR2 YYNGEE. The CDR3 loop reads CASSAPSLGREGYTF. The CDR3 region has the DNA TGTGCCAGCAGCGCCCCCTCGTTGGGCAGGGAGGGCTACACCTTC.

This clone was observed a few times. The V call is TRBV5-1, the J call TRBJ2-1; possibly TRBD1 for D (5 bases). The CDR3 loop spans 13 amino acids. V lost 3 bases to trimming and J lost 8 bases, with 12 bases between them. The V gene's germline CDR1 is SGHRS and CDR2 YFSETQ. CDR3 nucleotide sequence: TGCGCCAGCAGCTCCCAGGGAAGGGATGAGCAGTTCTTC. Encoded protein: CASSSQGRDEQFF. The whole variable domain, filled in from reference TRBV5-1 and TRBJ2-1, reads KAGVTQTPRYLIKTRGQQVTLSCSPISGHRSVSWYQQTPGQGLQFLFEYFSETQRNKGNFPGRFSGRQFSNSRSEMNVSTLELGDSALYLCASSSQGRDEQFFGPGTRLTVL.

This clone was counted many times. In the same sample, other DNA sequences code for this CDR3. V gene TRBV9 combines with J gene TRBJ1-4, with D unclear. CDR1 is SGDLS, CDR2 YYNGEE, per germline. V was pared by 2 bases and J by 7 bases, with 12 bases between. The CDR3 is 14 residues long. CDR3 loop: CASSVLGHGEKLFF. CDR3 in DNA: TGTGCCAGCAGCGTTCTTGGGCATGGTGAAAAACTGTTTTTT.

The chain is built from TRBV11-2 and TRBJ1-1; D is unresolved. Germline V gene lookup returns CDR1 SGHAT and CDR2 FQNNGV. Between the trimmed V and J ends, which lost 5 bases and 1 base, there was a span of 11 bases. CDR3 length: 14 amino acids. This CDR3 reads CASSPREQNTEAFF. In nucleotides, the CDR3 is TGTGCCAGCAGCCCCCGGGAACAGAACACTGAAGCTTTCTTT.

Turning to this clone: Possible read error: a much larger clone is one base away. The V and J genes are TRBV28 and TRBJ2-7; 12 nucleotides line up with TRBD1. The CDR3 is 14 amino acids. Germline assignment: CDR1 MDHEN and CDR2 SYDVKM. Losses at the gene ends were 6 bases for V and 4 bases for J; bases not matched to a gene: 4. The CDR3 DNA sequence: TGTGCCAGCAGCCCGGGACAGGGGGCGTACGAGCAGTACTTC. It encodes CASSPGQGAYEQYF.

This chain links TRBV4-2 with TRBJ2-5; 8 nucleotides align to TRBD2. The J segment lost 1 base and the V segment lost 5 bases, leaving 3 bases of the junction unmatched. This CDR3 has 14 amino acids. The germline gives CDR1 LGHNA, CDR2 YNFKEQ. The DNA for the CDR3 is TGTGCCAGCAGCACTACTAGCGGCCAAGAGACCCAGTACTTC. Translation: CASSTTSGQETQYF.

The chain recombines TRBV28 with TRBJ1-4; 9 bases fit TRBD1. Losses at the gene ends were 3 bases for V and 8 bases for J; bases not matched to a gene: 10. From germline, CDR1 is MDHEN and CDR2 SYDVKM. This CDR3 has 16 amino acids. CDR3 loop: CASSFAQGAQGEKLFF. CDR3 nucleotides: TGTGCCAGCAGTTTTGCACAGGGGGCGCAGGGGGAAAAACTGTTTTTT.

This sequence joins TRBV4-1 and TRBJ2-5, with 13 bases identical to TRBD2. CDR3 size: 16 residues. The V segment lost 1 base and the J segment 2 bases; nucleotides outside the gene matches: 1. The germline V gene encodes CDR1 MGHRA and CDR2 YSYEKL. The CDR3 region has the DNA TGCGCCAGCAGCCAAGGACTAGCGGGGGGACAAGAGACCCAGTACTTC. This translates into CASSQGLAGGQETQYF.

In this sample, this clone turned up many times. The rearrangement links TRBV4-2 to TRBJ2-7, with TRBD1 matching over 8 bases. Trimming took 0 bases from V and 2 from J; bases not matched to a gene: 9. The CDR3 has 17 residues. Germline CDR1 is LGHNA and CDR2 is YNFKEQ. The CDR3 sequence: CASSQDQGAGTAYEQYF. Written as DNA, the CDR3 is TGTGCCAGCAGCCAAGATCAGGGGGCAGGGACAGCCTACGAGCAGTACTTC.

This clone was counted between two and nine times. V gene TRBV19 combines with J gene TRBJ1-3; 9 positions agree with TRBD1. The CDR3 covers 16 residues. Per germline, CDR1 LNHDA and CDR2 SQIVND (reference sequence). The trim removed 5 bases at V and 0 bases at J, leaving 5 bases unmatched. The DNA for the CDR3 is TGTGCCAGTAGTCCGGGACAGGGCTACTCTGGAAACACCATATATTTT. Protein: CASSPGQGYSGNTIYF.

This clone has just one count. The chain is built from TRBV10-1 and TRBJ2-1; tentative D call: TRBD2 (6 bases). CDR3 size: 14 residues. The germline V and J ends were trimmed by 3 bases and 6 bases, with 12 bases remaining between them. CDR1 and CDR2 from the germline V gene are WNHNN and SYGVQD (reference sequence). The chain's CDR3 is CASSDEAGSNEQFF. The CDR3 coding sequence is TGCGCCAGCAGTGATGAGGCCGGGAGCAATGAGCAGTTCTTC.

Regarding this clone: This sample also contains other DNA sequences that code for the same CDR3. The chain has TRBV6-5 and TRBJ1-5, with TRBD1 as a possible D gene (5 bases). From germline, CDR1 is MNHEY and CDR2 SVGAGI. The V end lost 6 bases, the J end lost 0 bases, and 12 bases lay between the germline ends. The CDR3 is made up of 15 amino acids. The CDR3 reads CASRRGGNSNQPQHF. CDR3 nucleotides: TGTGCCAGCAGGCGGGGGGGAAATAGCAATCAGCCCCAGCATTTT.

The chain uses TRBV2 and TRBJ2-1; 14 bases map to TRBD2. The CDR3 consists of 15 residues. With V trimmed by 5 bases and J by 7 bases, 4 bases remained unmatched. From germline, CDR1 is SNHLY and CDR2 FYNNEI. The CDR3, as DNA: TGTGCCAGCAGTCGGACTAGCGGGAGGTTTAATGAGCAGTTCTTC. Translating gives CASSRTSGRFNEQFF. The variable domain in full, with the rest retrieved from reference TRBV2 and TRBJ2-1, is EPEVTQTPSHQVTQMGQEVILRCVPISNHLYFYWYRQILGQKVEFLVSFYNNEISEKSEIFDDQFSVERPDGSNFTLKIRSTKLEDSAMYFCASSRTSGRFNEQFFGPGTRLTVL.

This chain joins TRBV4-1 and TRBJ2-1; D not certain. Germline V gene data show CDR1 as MGHRA and CDR2 as YSYEKL. V was clipped by 1 base and J by 7 bases, with 14 bases between them. The CDR3 extends over 15 amino acids. The CDR3 bases are TGCGCCAGCAGCCAAGCCCTAGGAATCACGAATGAGCAGTTCTTC. As protein: CASSQALGITNEQFF.

In its sample, this clone was seen once. The chain is built from TRBV7-2 and TRBJ1-1; no definite D call. V was shortened by 2 bases and J by 0 bases, with 10 bases between the two germline ends. Germline CDR1 reads SGHTA; CDR2 reads FQGNSA. There are 15 residues in the CDR3. CDR3 amino acids: CASSLKVGMNTEAFF. CDR3 coding DNA: TGTGCCAGCAGCTTAAAAGTAGGGATGAACACTGAAGCTTTCTTT. The whole variable domain, filled in from reference TRBV7-2 and TRBJ1-1, reads GAGVSQSPSNKVTEKGKDVELRCDPISGHTALYWYRQSLGQGLEFLIYFQGNSAPDKSGLPSDRFSAERTGGSVSTLTIQRTQQEDSAVYLCASSLKVGMNTEAFFGQGTRLTVV.

The rearrangement joins TRBV7-8 to TRBJ2-2; perhaps TRBD1 as D (5 bases). CDR1 is SGHVS, CDR2 FQNEAQ, per germline. The V gene lost 6 bases and the J gene lost 0 bases, with 23 bases spanning the gap. The CDR3 runs to 19 residues. In nucleotides, the CDR3 is TGTGCCAGCAGACTTCGGTTGGCTGATCGGACACCGAACACCGGGGAGCTGTTTTTT. Its protein product is CASRLRLADRTPNTGELFF.

The chain joins TRBV30 to TRBJ2-7; the match to TRBD1 covers 9 bases. Looked up from germline, CDR1 is GTSNPN and CDR2 is SVGIG (reference sequence). This CDR3 has 15 amino acids. The junction had 4 bases not matched to a gene; V was cut back by 0 bases and J by 1 base. The CDR3 region is CAWSVRGTGSYEQYF. DNA for the CDR3: TGTGCCTGGAGTGTACGTGGGACAGGGTCCTACGAGCAGTACTTC. The entire variable domain, with the rest obtained from reference TRBV30 and TRBJ2-7, is as follows: SQTIHQWPATLVQPVGSPLSLECTVEGTSNPNLYWYRQAAGRGLQLLFYSVGIGQISSEVPQNLSASRPQDRQFILSSKKLLLSDSGFYLCAWSVRGTGSYEQYFGPGTRLTVT.

In this sample, this clone turned up a few times. The genes are TRBV6-6 and TRBJ1-1; 8 bases line up with TRBD1. This CDR3 contains 15 residues. Germline-derived CDR1 and CDR2 are MNHNY and SVGAGI (reference sequence). V gave up 5 bases and J gave up 3 bases; unmatched junction bases: 8. CDR3: CASSGAGGWDTEAFF. CDR3 DNA sequence: TGTGCCAGCAGTGGAGCAGGGGGCTGGGACACTGAAGCTTTCTTT.